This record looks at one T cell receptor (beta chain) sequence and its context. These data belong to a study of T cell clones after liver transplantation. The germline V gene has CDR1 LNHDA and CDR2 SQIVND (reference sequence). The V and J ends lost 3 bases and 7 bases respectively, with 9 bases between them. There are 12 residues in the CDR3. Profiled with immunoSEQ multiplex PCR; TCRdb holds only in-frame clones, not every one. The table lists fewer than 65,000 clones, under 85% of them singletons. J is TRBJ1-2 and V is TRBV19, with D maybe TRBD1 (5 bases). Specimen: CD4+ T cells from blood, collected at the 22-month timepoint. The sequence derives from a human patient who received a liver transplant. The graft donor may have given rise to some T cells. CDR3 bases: TGTGCCAGTAGTATGCCCGGGGGTGGCTACACCTTC. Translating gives CASSMPGGGYTF.